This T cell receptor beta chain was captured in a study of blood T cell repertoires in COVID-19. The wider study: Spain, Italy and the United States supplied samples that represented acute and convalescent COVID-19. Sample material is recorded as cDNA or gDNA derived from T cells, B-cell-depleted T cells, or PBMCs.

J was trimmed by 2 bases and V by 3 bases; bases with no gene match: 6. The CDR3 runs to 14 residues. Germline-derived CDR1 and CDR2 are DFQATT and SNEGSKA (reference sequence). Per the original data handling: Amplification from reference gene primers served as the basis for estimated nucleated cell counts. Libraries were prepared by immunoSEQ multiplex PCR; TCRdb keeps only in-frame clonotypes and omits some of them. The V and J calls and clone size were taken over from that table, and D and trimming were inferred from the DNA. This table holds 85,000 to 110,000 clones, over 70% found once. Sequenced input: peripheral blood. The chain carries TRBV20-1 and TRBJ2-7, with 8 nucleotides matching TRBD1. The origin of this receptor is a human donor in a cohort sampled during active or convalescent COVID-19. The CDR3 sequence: CSASRRDRPYEQYF. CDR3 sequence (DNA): TGCAGTGCTAGTCGACGGGACAGGCCCTACGAGCAGTACTTC.